This T cell receptor (beta chain) originates from a study of PD-L1 blockade in urothelial cancer (dated by TCRdb to about 2017). For the study in its entirety: All patients started therapy around 2014 and received atezolizumab 1,200 mg intravenously every 3 weeks. About nine tenths of the roughly 30 patients were males with bladder-origin urothelial cancer, and about 65% of the roughly 29 reported a prior smoking history. Patients had an ECOG performance status of 0 or 1 and had received between 0 and 3 prior chemotherapy regimens. Blood samples were analyzed at two time points: 3 weeks after treatment start (second dose) and 6 weeks after treatment start. Blood samples gave a median of about 150,000 T cells and tens of thousands of unique TCRs, with a median clonality of around 0.074. The study was an exploratory multi-omic analysis of somatic, immune and clinical correlates of response to PD-L1 blockade with atezolizumab in urothelial cancer. TCR sequencing covered pretreatment tumor samples and matched, serially collected peripheral blood taken before and after atezolizumab treatment. Progression-free survival longer than 6 months counted as durable clinical benefit, and TCR features were additionally tested against both progression-free and overall survival. In the same patients who had TCR sequencing, pretreatment tumors also underwent whole exome sequencing and RNA sequencing. Roughly 10 patients achieved durable clinical benefit and some 21 did not. Pretreatment blood TCR-seq was available for about 27 patients, at least one posttreatment blood collection was obtained for approximately 24 patients, and tumor TCR-seq was available for approximately 24 patients. What the research found in general, with its limitations: Improved progression-free and overall survival was associated with having pretreatment peripheral blood TCR clonality below the median. Small sample size (n ≈ 29) and many exploratory analyses mean the results are intended to be hypothesis-generating. Greater expansion of tumor-associated TCR clones in peripheral blood 3 weeks after the start of treatment was observed in patients with durable benefit (n of about 20, p = 0.022).

In this sample, this clone turned up once. The antigen it binds to is not known. There are no base qualities to consult, and no much larger clone falls within one base. The CDR3 contains 13 residues, cysteine and phenylalanine counted. Solely the CDR3 DNA is kept, with 39 bases framed from the first base. V is pared back by 0 bases and J by 4 bases, with 7 bases lying between the germline termini. CDR1 and CDR2, per the germline V gene, are SGHRS and YFSETQ. The meaning of the sample's time point label: peripheral blood 6 weeks after treatment start. A cohort of 25 to 30 patients with locally advanced or metastatic urothelial carcinoma, treated at Memorial Sloan Kettering on a trial protocol, was included. Peripheral blood mononuclear cells were collected pretreatment and during treatment, with between 1 and 8 total time points per patient. The Qiagen DNeasy Blood extraction kit was used to purify genomic DNA from total PBMCs and from tumor samples. PBMCs were collected pretreatment and during treatment, and were isolated and stored as previously described.

To estimate absolute template abundance from read counts, synthetic TCR analog templates were spiked into each PCR. The immunoSEQ assay was used to amplify TCRbeta CDR3 regions from genomic DNA with bias-controlled V and J gene primers. Sequencing of rearranged TCRbeta segments was performed at approximately 20X coverage. The published analysis was carried out like this. Sequencing errors were corrected by clustering and CDR3s were annotated against IMGT to assign V, D and J genes. Only productive TCRbeta rearrangements were used in downstream analyses, excluding out-of-frame or stop-codon sequences. Clonality was calculated as one minus the Shannon entropy normalized by the log of the number of unique productive sequences. Clones differing between time points or between blood and tumor were identified using Fisher's exact test with Benjamini-Hochberg correction, with an adjusted p below 0.01 applied as the threshold. The source is immuneACCESS, and TCRdb retained only in-frame sequences with V and J called. Part of the clones is not carried over; for the studies checked, unresolved V genes explain less than half of this, and the remainder is unexplained. The V and J calls and the clone size are those of that table, but D and trimming were determined from the DNA. Counted in this sample were about 120,000 clones; approximately 90% of them appeared once. The top ten clones comprise under 2% of the sample.

The V and J genes are TRBV5-1 and TRBJ1-1; no D gene can be assigned with confidence. Sequencing used PBMCs, obtained around atezolizumab (anti-PD-L1) treatment. This clonotype was obtained from a man aged 55-75 years with urothelial cancer. The DNA sequence follows: TGCGCCAGCAGCTTGGGCGGGAGCACTGAAGCTTTCTTT. Translated, it reads CASSLGGSTEAFF.